These T cell receptor beta chains were read from a single sample in a study of shared clonotypes between healthy human individuals. The method was immunoSEQ multiplex PCR; TCRdb's version includes in-frame clones alone and lacks a portion of them. Of under 2,500,000 clones listed, roughly 95% were seen once; the top ten hold 0.1% to 0.15%. The sequenced material came from naive CD4+ T cells sorted from blood. These receptors were taken from a man aged 18 to 30 in good health. The CDR3 runs from the conserved cysteine through the conserved F or W. Fields, in order: clone size, J gene, D gene, V gene, CDR3 protein, CDR3 DNA. The D gene is left open where the match is weak. Expanded clones are given a class, and other clones once, few, many or no size at all.

clone_size: NA
j_call: TRBJ2-5
d_call: TRBD1
v_call: TRBV5-1
cdr3_aa: CASSLTDRVQETQYF
cdr3_nt: TGCGCCAGCAGCTTAACCGACAGGGTACAAGAGACCCAGTACTTC

clone_size: NA
j_call: TRBJ2-3
d_call: NA
v_call: TRBV27
cdr3_aa: CATSLGYGTDTQYF
cdr3_nt: TGTGCCACCTCCTTAGGCTACGGCACAGATACGCAGTATTTT

clone_size: NA
j_call: TRBJ1-2
d_call: TRBD1
v_call: TRBV11-2
cdr3_aa: CASSLEGTGLYGYTF
cdr3_nt: TGTGCCAGCAGCTTAGAAGGGACAGGTCTATATGGCTACACCTTC

clone_size: NA
j_call: TRBJ2-5
d_call: NA
v_call: TRBV29-1
cdr3_aa: CSVSRTDQETQYF
cdr3_nt: TGCAGCGTGTCACGGACGGACCAAGAGACCCAGTACTTC

clone_size: NA
j_call: TRBJ1-1
d_call: TRBD1
v_call: TRBV6-1
cdr3_aa: CASRIRGVGNTEAFF
cdr3_nt: TGTGCCAGCAGGATCAGGGGGGTTGGGAACACTGAAGCTTTCTTT

clone_size: once
j_call: TRBJ1-5
d_call: TRBD1
v_call: TRBV6-6
cdr3_aa: CASSMTGGNQPQHF
cdr3_nt: TGTGCCAGCAGCATGACAGGGGGGAATCAGCCCCAGCATTTT

clone_size: NA
j_call: TRBJ2-2
d_call: NA
v_call: TRBV30
cdr3_aa: CAWTARFGYAGTGELFF
cdr3_nt: TGTGCCTGGACCGCCCGGTTCGGATATGCGGGCACCGGGGAGCTGTTTTTT

clone_size: NA
j_call: TRBJ2-2
d_call: TRBD1
v_call: TRBV10-3
cdr3_aa: CAIRQGNTGELFF
cdr3_nt: TGTGCCATCCGACAGGGGAACACCGGGGAGCTGTTTTTT

clone_size: NA
j_call: TRBJ2-7
d_call: NA
v_call: TRBV4-1
cdr3_aa: CASSQVGGGGAYEQYF
cdr3_nt: TGCGCCAGCAGCCAAGTAGGGGGCGGGGGAGCCTACGAGCAGTACTTC

clone_size: NA
j_call: TRBJ1-4
d_call: NA
v_call: TRBV10-2
cdr3_aa: CASSTGRGWNEKLFF
cdr3_nt: TGCGCCAGCAGTACCGGCAGGGGTTGGAATGAAAAACTGTTTTTT

clone_size: NA
j_call: TRBJ1-6
d_call: TRBD1
v_call: TRBV9
cdr3_aa: CASNPGTANSPLHF
cdr3_nt: TGTGCCAGCAACCCCGGGACAGCTAATTCACCCCTCCACTTT

clone_size: NA
j_call: TRBJ2-1
d_call: NA
v_call: TRBV20-1
cdr3_aa: CSARIQYEQFF
cdr3_nt: TGCAGTGCTAGAATTCAATATGAGCAGTTCTTC

clone_size: NA
j_call: TRBJ1-1
d_call: NA
v_call: TRBV18
cdr3_aa: CASSPVQGSPVNTEAFF
cdr3_nt: TGTGCCAGCTCACCTGTCCAGGGATCCCCTGTGAACACTGAAGCTTTCTTT

clone_size: NA
j_call: TRBJ2-1
d_call: TRBD2
v_call: TRBV12-5
cdr3_aa: CASGLVLGGTSGRYNEQFF
cdr3_nt: TGTGCTAGTGGTTTGGTATTAGGTGGAACTAGCGGGAGGTACAATGAGCAGTTCTTC

clone_size: NA
j_call: TRBJ2-5
d_call: NA
v_call: TRBV10-3
cdr3_aa: CAISPGTFSYGQYF
cdr3_nt: TGTGCCATCAGCCCGGGGACCTTCAGCTACGGGCAGTACTTC

clone_size: NA
j_call: TRBJ2-3
d_call: NA
v_call: TRBV5-1
cdr3_aa: CASSPETDTQYF
cdr3_nt: TGCGCCAGCAGCCCAGAAACAGATACGCAGTATTTT

clone_size: NA
j_call: TRBJ2-5
d_call: NA
v_call: TRBV10-3
cdr3_aa: CAISEGQETQYF
cdr3_nt: TGTGCCATCAGTGAGGGGCAAGAGACCCAGTACTTC

clone_size: once
j_call: TRBJ2-7
d_call: TRBD2
v_call: TRBV5-1
cdr3_aa: CASSPAGGDYYEQYF
cdr3_nt: TGCGCCAGCAGCCCGGCGGGAGGGGACTACTACGAGCAGTACTTC

clone_size: few
j_call: TRBJ2-5
d_call: NA
v_call: TRBV4-1
cdr3_aa: CASSQPQETQYF
cdr3_nt: TGCGCCAGCAGCCAACCTCAAGAGACCCAGTACTTC

clone_size: NA
j_call: TRBJ2-7
d_call: NA
v_call: TRBV18
cdr3_aa: CASSPSGSVLEQYF
cdr3_nt: TGTGCCAGCTCACCATCCGGGTCCGTCCTCGAGCAGTACTTC

clone_size: NA
j_call: TRBJ1-2
d_call: NA
v_call: TRBV9
cdr3_aa: CASSVDGATNYGYTF
cdr3_nt: TGTGCCAGCAGCGTAGATGGAGCGACTAACTATGGCTACACCTTC

clone_size: NA
j_call: TRBJ1-6
d_call: TRBD1
v_call: TRBV27
cdr3_aa: CATRDRDRDSPLHF
cdr3_nt: TGTGCCACCCGAGACCGGGACAGGGATTCACCCCTCCACTTT

clone_size: NA
j_call: TRBJ1-1
d_call: NA
v_call: TRBV25-1
cdr3_aa: CASSAGWNTEAFF
cdr3_nt: TGTGCCAGCAGTGCAGGGTGGAACACTGAAGCTTTCTTT

clone_size: NA
j_call: TRBJ1-6
d_call: TRBD1
v_call: TRBV5-4
cdr3_aa: CASSLTGQGGSPLHF
cdr3_nt: TGTGCCAGCAGCTTGACGGGACAGGGTGGATCACCCCTCCACTTT

clone_size: NA
j_call: TRBJ2-5
d_call: TRBD2
v_call: TRBV5-1
cdr3_aa: CASSLTSDSLQETQYF
cdr3_nt: TGCGCCAGCAGCTTGACTAGCGACTCACTACAAGAGACCCAGTACTTC

clone_size: NA
j_call: TRBJ1-2
d_call: NA
v_call: TRBV6-1
cdr3_aa: CASSEIRDRGYGYTF
cdr3_nt: TGTGCCAGCAGTGAGATCCGGGACCGAGGCTATGGCTACACCTTC

clone_size: NA
j_call: TRBJ1-1
d_call: NA
v_call: TRBV9
cdr3_aa: CASSVEGGWTEAFF
cdr3_nt: TGTGCCAGCAGCGTAGAGGGGGGGTGGACTGAAGCTTTCTTT

clone_size: NA
j_call: TRBJ1-6
d_call: NA
v_call: TRBV30
cdr3_aa: CAWSGQVYNSPLHF
cdr3_nt: TGTGCCTGGAGTGGCCAAGTCTATAATTCACCCCTCCACTTT

clone_size: NA
j_call: TRBJ2-7
d_call: TRBD2
v_call: TRBV5-1
cdr3_aa: CASSFLAGSSYEQYF
cdr3_nt: TGCGCCAGCAGCTTCCTAGCGGGGAGCTCCTACGAGCAGTACTTC

clone_size: NA
j_call: TRBJ2-3
d_call: NA
v_call: TRBV10-2
cdr3_aa: CASRVYADTQYF
cdr3_nt: TGCGCCAGCAGAGTTTACGCAGATACGCAGTATTTT

clone_size: NA
j_call: TRBJ2-7
d_call: TRBD2
v_call: TRBV7-2
cdr3_aa: CASSFRAGVSYEQYF
cdr3_nt: TGTGCCAGCAGCTTTAGAGCGGGAGTGTCCTACGAGCAGTACTTC

clone_size: NA
j_call: TRBJ2-1
d_call: NA
v_call: TRBV7-2
cdr3_aa: CASSLAHRSYNEQFF
cdr3_nt: TGTGCCAGCAGCTTAGCACACAGGTCCTACAATGAGCAGTTCTTC

clone_size: NA
j_call: TRBJ2-1
d_call: NA
v_call: TRBV11-2
cdr3_aa: CASSLGTPGATYEQFF
cdr3_nt: TGTGCCAGCAGCTTAGGGACGCCGGGGGCCACCTATGAGCAGTTCTTC

clone_size: NA
j_call: TRBJ2-3
d_call: NA
v_call: TRBV7-9
cdr3_aa: CASSLQGSAQYF
cdr3_nt: TGTGCCAGCAGCTTACAGGGGTCAGCGCAGTATTTT

clone_size: NA
j_call: TRBJ2-1
d_call: NA
v_call: TRBV4-3
cdr3_aa: CASSQEMNSGTLSSYNEQFF
cdr3_nt: TGCGCCAGCAGCCAAGAGATGAATAGCGGTACGTTAAGCTCCTACAATGAGCAGTTCTTC